The source of this T cell receptor (beta chain) is a study of control samples from healthy donors and cancer patients. Trimming took 2 bases from V and 7 from J, leaving 8 bases between them. Germline CDR1 is MNHEY and CDR2 is SMNVEV (reference sequence). CDR3 length equals 12 residues. Clones were sequenced by immunoSEQ multiplex PCR, and TCRdb holds only the in-frame ones, with some missing. The sample shows under 100,000 clones, over 85% of them seen only once. This chain connects TRBV27 to TRBJ1-1; a possible D gene is TRBD1 (5 bases). Sequencing was performed on blood. The sequence was collected from a woman aged 30 to 39 in good health. CDR3 loop: CASSLGGNEAFF. CDR3 sequence (DNA): TGTGCCAGCAGTTTAGGGGGGAATGAAGCTTTCTTT.